These 18 T cell receptor beta chains share one sample of origin, sequenced in a study of blood T cell repertoires in COVID-19. Libraries were prepared by immunoSEQ multiplex PCR; TCRdb keeps only in-frame clonotypes and omits some of them. The sample consists of approximately 260,000 clones, roughly four fifths of them appearing once. The sample was peripheral blood. These receptors came from a woman at least 80 years old with acute or convalescent COVID-19.

The V gene is TRBV29-1, the J gene TRBJ1-1; D is perhaps TRBD1 (5 bases). This CDR3 is built from 13 residues. Trimming took 4 bases from V and 4 from J, leaving 13 bases between them. CDR1 and CDR2 (germline): SQVTM, ANQGSEA. Here the CDR3 DNA reads TGCAGCGTTGCGACAGCCGGGGGCACTGAAGCTTTCTTT. Encoded protein: CSVATAGGTEAFF.

This clone was seen a single time. The J gene is TRBJ2-5, the V gene TRBV27; tentatively, D is TRBD1 (6 bases). The CDR3 consists of 13 residues. Trimming left V 6 bases short and J 5 bases short, with 13 bases between. Per the germline V gene, CDR1 is MNHEY and CDR2 is SMNVEV (reference sequence). The CDR3 region has the DNA TGTGCCAGCAGGTCACAGGGTGGGGAGACCCAGTACTTC. This codes for CASRSQGGETQYF.

This chain uses TRBV18 with TRBJ2-5; 7 bases are shared with TRBD2. Looked up from germline, CDR1 is KGHSH and CDR2 is LQKENI. The trim removed 3 bases at V and 4 bases at J, leaving 5 bases unmatched. The CDR3 is 14 residues long. The chain's CDR3 is CASSPAGGGETQYF. The CDR3 coding sequence is TGTGCCAGCTCACCCGCTGGGGGGGGAGAGACCCAGTACTTC.

The chain recombines TRBV7-9 with TRBJ2-1; a weak D match, TRBD2 (6 bases). Per the germline V gene, CDR1 is SEHNR and CDR2 is FQNEAQ (reference sequence). The ends were cut back, 7 bases at V and 10 bases at J, with 14 bases in the middle. The CDR3 runs 12 residues. CDR3 nucleotide sequence: TGTGCCAGCACCGGGCAGGAGGGGGAGCAGTTCTTC. Translated, it gives CASTGQEGEQFF.

J is TRBJ1-6 and V is TRBV7-2; 12 bases are a match to TRBD1. V dropped 3 bases and J dropped 13; count of bases not matched to a gene: 4. Germline CDR1 reads SGHTA; CDR2 reads FQGNSA. CDR3 length: 14 residues. The CDR3 here is CASSFGDRGRPLHF. The DNA for the CDR3 is TGTGCCAGCAGCTTCGGGGACAGGGGGCGTCCCCTCCACTTT.

The V call is TRBV7-2, the J call TRBJ2-2; the D is unclear. The CDR3 has 12 amino acids. Germline V CDR1 and CDR2: SGHTA, FQGNSA. Deletions cut 6 bases from V and 5 bases from J, with 7 bases between. The CDR3 DNA follows: TGTGCCAGCAGTCTAGGAACCGGGGAGCTGTTTTTT. Its protein is CASSLGTGELFF. The full variable domain, completed using reference TRBV7-2 and TRBJ2-2, is GAGVSQSPSNKVTEKGKDVELRCDPISGHTALYWYRQSLGQGLEFLIYFQGNSAPDKSGLPSDRFSAERTGGSVSTLTIQRTQQEDSAVYLCASSLGTGELFFGEGSRLTVL.

CDR3 sequence (DNA): TGTGCCAGCGGAAGGTCACAGGGAACTAGCAATCAGCCCCAGCATTTT. Protein product: CASGRSQGTSNQPQHF. The chain employs TRBV5-8 and TRBJ1-5, with a weak D call TRBD1 (6 bases). Germline CDR1 is SGHTS and CDR2 is YDEGEE. V was pared by 7 bases and J by 0 bases, with 17 bases between. This CDR3 is 16 amino acids long. The variable domain in full, with the rest retrieved from reference TRBV5-8 and TRBJ1-5, is EAGVTQSPTHLIKTRGQQATLRCSPISGHTSVYWYQQALGLGLQFLLWYDEGEERNRGNFPPRFSGRQFPNYSSELNVNALELEDSALYLCASGRSQGTSNQPQHFGDGTRLSIL.

The V and J genes are TRBV27 and TRBJ1-1; a possible D gene is TRBD1 (5 bases). V lost 5 bases to trimming and J lost 5 bases, with 12 bases between them. From germline, CDR1 is MNHEY and CDR2 SMNVEV (reference sequence). This CDR3 has 13 amino acids. CDR3 coding DNA: TGTGCCAGCAGTAGGGGTATAGGGACTGAAGCTTTCTTT. Its protein product is CASSRGIGTEAFF.

The rearrangement links TRBV19 to TRBJ1-1; 9 bases align to TRBD1. CDR1 is LNHDA and CDR2 is SQIVND in the germline V gene (reference sequence). The CDR3 contains 15 residues. The trim removed 4 bases at V and 4 bases at J, leaving 7 bases unmatched. This CDR3 reads CASSKGQGLGTEAFF. CDR3 sequence (DNA): TGTGCCAGTAGTAAAGGACAGGGGCTGGGCACTGAAGCTTTCTTT.

The chain employs TRBV25-1 and TRBJ2-2; TRBD1 matches 7 bases. V trimming: 6 bases; J trimming: 2 bases; junction bases outside the gene matches: 3. The germline V gene encodes CDR1 MGHDK and CDR2 SYGVNS. CDR3 length equals 14 residues. CDR3 protein: CASRAGGNTGELFF. The CDR3, as DNA: TGTGCCAGCAGGGCAGGGGGAAACACCGGGGAGCTGTTTTTT.

The chain employs TRBV5-1 and TRBJ1-2; D is undetermined. Germline V gene lookup returns CDR1 SGHRS and CDR2 YFSETQ. The CDR3 contains 13 residues. Deletions cut 3 bases from V and 2 bases from J, with 8 bases between. The CDR3 DNA sequence: TGCGCCAGCAGCTCTAAGGAGAACTATGGCTACACCTTC. It is translated as CASSSKENYGYTF.

The rearrangement uses TRBV5-4 and TRBJ2-7, with TRBD1 as a possible D gene (6 bases). Germline values: CDR1 SGHNT, CDR2 YYREEE (reference sequence). V was shortened by 4 bases and J by 6 bases, with 17 bases between the two germline ends. CDR3 length equals 14 residues. The CDR3 region has the DNA TGTGCCAGCAGCCCGCCAGGGGCCCCCGGCGAGCAGTACTTC. Translation: CASSPPGAPGEQYF. Combining the CDR3 with reference TRBV5-4 and TRBJ2-7 gives the whole variable domain ETGVTQSPTHLIKTRGQQVTLRCSSQSGHNTVSWYQQALGQGPQFIFQYYREEENGRGNFPPRFSGLQFPNYSSELNVNALELDDSALYLCASSPPGAPGEQYFGPGTRLTVT.

Points on this clone: A much larger clone lies one base from this, so it may be a read error. The rearrangement uses TRBV11-2 and TRBJ1-1, with 9 positions matching TRBD1. Trimming took 5 bases from V and 4 from J; bases not matched to a gene: 2. The CDR3 loop spans 13 amino acids. Germline CDR1 is SGHAT and CDR2 is FQNNGV. The CDR3 spells CASSGTGSTEAFF. In nucleotides, the CDR3 is TGTGCCAGCAGCGGGACAGGGTCCACTGAAGCTTTCTTT.

The chain employs TRBV11-2 and TRBJ1-6, with 7 bases that match TRBD1. J lost 4 bases, V lost 5 bases, and 5 bases had no gene match. The germline V gene encodes CDR1 SGHAT and CDR2 FQNNGV. This CDR3 has 15 residues. The DNA for the CDR3 is TGTGCCAGCAGCCCCGGGACAGTATATAATTCACCCCTCCACTTT. This translates into CASSPGTVYNSPLHF.

The gene calls are TRBV10-3 and TRBJ2-4, with 9 bases aligning to TRBD1. This CDR3 is 15 amino acids long. J lost 3 bases, V lost 5 bases, and 5 bases had no gene match. Germline CDR1 and CDR2: ENHRY and SYGVKD. DNA for the CDR3: TGTGCCATCAGTACAGGGGGCCCGGGCAAAAACATTCAGTACTTC. Protein sequence: CAISTGGPGKNIQYF.

This clone has only a few counts. The chain joins TRBV2 to TRBJ1-6; D unresolved. This CDR3 has 16 residues. The germline CDR1 and CDR2 sequences are SNHLY and FYNNEI. The V and J ends lost 5 bases and 4 bases respectively, with 15 bases between them. The CDR3 nucleotides are TGTGCCAGCAGTTTACACGGTGAGGGTTATAATTCACCCCTCCACTTT. Protein: CASSLHGEGYNSPLHF.

The V and J genes are TRBV25-1 and TRBJ2-3; 12 bases are a match to TRBD2. This CDR3 region has 16 residues. The J segment lost 0 bases and the V segment lost 6 bases, leaving 4 bases of the junction unmatched. Germline CDR1 and CDR2: MGHDK and SYGVNS. The CDR3 sequence: CASRRTSGASTDTQYF. CDR3 nucleotides: TGTGCCAGCAGAAGGACTAGCGGGGCTAGCACAGATACGCAGTATTTT. The variable domain in full, completed from reference TRBV25-1 and TRBJ2-3, reads EADIYQTPRYLVIGTGKKITLECSQTMGHDKMYWYQQDPGMELHLIHYSYGVNSTEKGDLSSESTVSRIRTEHFPLTLESARPSHTSQYLCASRRTSGASTDTQYFGPGTRLTVL.

V gene TRBV4-1 combines with J gene TRBJ1-4; D not resolved. Germline V CDR1 and CDR2: MGHRA, YSYEKL. Trimming removed 1 base at V and 0 bases at J, with 6 bases between. The CDR3 totals 15 residues. CDR3 DNA sequence: TGCGCCAGCAGCCAAGCAGATGCAACTAATGAAAAACTGTTTTTT. Protein sequence: CASSQADATNEKLFF.